Following are 23 T cell receptor beta chains from one sample sequenced in a study of prognosis after radiotherapy for stage I lung cancer. By two-round multiplex PCR, the TCR beta CDR3 was amplified from genomic DNA. TRBV and TRBJ genes each had their own specific primers in first-round PCR. In TCRdb, the multiplex PCR reads were re-called with MiXCR into one record per CDR3 protein. The profile shows about 21,000 distinct CDR3 sequences, 43% of them singletons. Sequenced here: PBMCs, sampled before or after stereotactic body radiation therapy (not recorded which). The source of these receptors is a donor of 50 years or more with non-small cell lung cancer.

The chain carries TRBV5-1 and TRBJ2-1; TRBD1 agrees at 7 bases. The CDR3 is made up of 15 amino acids. Trimming at V came to 4 bases and at J to 3 bases, leaving 7 bases not matched to a gene. CDR1 and CDR2 (germline): SGHRS, YFSETQ. Here the CDR3 reads CASSPGTADYNEQFF. CDR3 DNA sequence: TGCGCCAGCAGCCCCGGGACAGCGGACTACAATGAGCAGTTCTTC.

A word on this clonotype: Its ends do not fully match the called genes, so a read error is possible. The CDR3 nucleotides read TGCGCCAGCAGCCACAGCTCTGGGGACAACGTCCTGAATTTC. Its protein product is CASSHSSGDNVLNF. The chain has TRBV4-3 and TRBJ2-6, with D maybe TRBD1 (6 bases). CDR3 length equals 14 residues. The germline V gene encodes CDR1 LGHNA and CDR2 YSLEER.

This clonotype was recorded only once. The rearrangement links TRBV6-1 to TRBJ1-3; D is ambiguous. The germline gives CDR1 MNHNS, CDR2 SASEGT. The CDR3 has 14 residues. Trimming took off 6 bases at V and 0 bases at J, with 9 bases between the two ends. The CDR3 is CASRETYSGNTIYF. The CDR3 nucleotides are TGTGCCAGCAGGGAGACATACTCTGGAAACACCATATATTTT.

The sample holds many counts of this clonotype. V gene TRBV10-3 combines with J gene TRBJ2-3, with 11 bases lining up with TRBD2. Germline CDR1 ENHRY, CDR2 SYGVKD. This CDR3 contains 16 residues. Unmatched junction bases numbered 7, after V lost 0 bases and J lost 8 bases. CDR3 in amino acids: CAISESLAGGGGTQYF. CDR3 bases: TGTGCCATCAGTGAGTCCCTAGCGGGAGGCGGGGGTACGCAGTATTTT.

Remarks on this clonotype: It may be a read error: a sequence one base away is much more abundant. The J gene is TRBJ2-5, the V gene TRBV6-2 or TRBV6-3, with D maybe TRBD1 (6 bases). V lost 7 bases and J 6 bases, leaving 30 bases between the germline ends. CDR3 length equals 18 residues. Germline V gene lookup returns CDR1 MNHEY and CDR2 SVGEGT. The CDR3 DNA reads TGTGCCAGCACCGAAGTTCGGGCGCTGAGGGGGAACGGGCAGACCCAGTACTTC. Translating gives CASTEVRALRGNGQTQYF.

The chain couples TRBV5-1 to TRBJ2-2; D is unclear. Per germline, CDR1 SGHRS and CDR2 YFSETQ. Trimming cost V 0 bases and J 4 bases, with 4 bases left between them. The CDR3 covers 13 residues. The CDR3 region has the DNA TGCGCCAGCAGCTTGGACATCACCGGGGAGCTGTTTTTT. This gives the protein CASSLDITGELFF.

In this sample, this clonotype turned up many times. The chain carries TRBV7-2 and TRBJ2-1; TRBD2 agrees at 12 bases. CDR1 and CDR2 (germline): SGHTA, FQGNSA. The CDR3 runs 15 residues. J lost 3 bases, V lost 8 bases, and 5 bases had no gene match. The DNA for the CDR3 is TGTGCCAGCGCCCCGACTAGCGGGAGCTACAATGAGCAGTTCTTC. Translated, it gives CASAPTSGSYNEQFF.

Note on this clonotype: A much larger clone lies a single base off, so this may be a read error. J is TRBJ1-2 and V is TRBV29-1; D gene uncertain. CDR1 and CDR2 (germline): SQVTM, ANQGSEA. Trimming left V 5 bases short and J 1 base short, with 5 bases between. There are 11 residues in the CDR3. The CDR3 loop is CSVFDNYGYTF. The CDR3 nucleotides are TGCAGCGTTTTTGATAACTATGGCTACACCTTC.

This clonotype was counted ten times or more. The rearrangement links TRBV20-1 to TRBJ2-7; 8 bases map to TRBD1. Per the germline V gene, CDR1 is DFQATT and CDR2 is SNEGSKA (reference sequence). This CDR3 comprises 14 residues. V was pared by 3 bases and J by 3 bases, with 7 bases of the junction left unmatched. The CDR3 DNA follows: TGCAGTGCTAGCCCCAGACAGGGGAACTACGAGCAGTACTTC. It specifies CSASPRQGNYEQYF.

This clonotype appeared many times. The chain is built from TRBV7-2 and TRBJ1-6, with 9 nucleotides matching TRBD1. The germline V gene encodes CDR1 SGHTA and CDR2 FQGNSA. The length of the CDR3 is 15 residues. Germline trimming cut 5 bases from V and 10 bases from J; bases unmatched to any gene: 9. The CDR3 protein is CASSRTGTGTSPLHF. CDR3 nucleotide sequence: TGTGCCAGCAGCAGAACCGGGACAGGGACATCACCCCTCCACTTT.

In its sample, this clonotype is medium-sized. V usage is TRBV11-2 and J usage is TRBJ2-1; the match to TRBD1 covers 11 bases. CDR3 length: 16 residues. After removal of 5 bases from V and 6 bases from J, the junction contained 9 bases not matched to a gene. CDR1 is SGHAT, CDR2 FQNNGV, per germline. CDR3 sequence (DNA): TGTGCCAGCAGCCGTGCCGGGACAGGGGGTTCCAATGAGCAGTTCTTC. Amino acid sequence: CASSRAGTGGSNEQFF. The whole variable domain, remainder taken from reference TRBV11-2 and TRBJ2-1, is EAGVAQSPRYKIIEKRQSVAFWCNPISGHATLYWYQQILGQGPKLLIQFQNNGVVDDSQLPKDRFSAERLKGVDSTLKIQPAKLEDSAVYLCASSRAGTGGSNEQFFGPGTRLTVL.

Notes on this clonotype: Mismatch with germline at one junction end may stem from a read error. The chain joins TRBV24-1 to TRBJ2-3, with D perhaps matching TRBD2 (6 bases). CDR3 length equals 16 residues. Germline V gives CDR1 KGHDR, CDR2 SFDVKD. The CDR3 region is CAASDLPGENTDTQYF. CDR3 sequence (DNA): TGTGCCGCCAGTGATTTGCCGGGAGAGAACACAGATACGCAGTATTTT.

The chain has TRBV12-3 or TRBV12-4 and TRBJ2-1; no definite D call. The length of the CDR3 is 16 residues. Trimming pared 1 base from V and 1 base from J, leaving 11 bases between. This chain's CDR3 is CASSLGQLDSYNEQFF. The CDR3 region has the DNA TGTGCCAGCAGTTTAGGCCAGTTGGATTCCTACAATGAGCAGTTCTTC.

This clonotype was picked up a small number of times. Only one base separates this from a far larger clonotype, so it likely reflects a read error. This chain connects TRBV7-9 to TRBJ2-7, with 9 bases that match TRBD1. Trimming removed 5 bases from V and 6 bases from J; junction bases left unmatched: 14. Germline CDR1 reads SEHNR; CDR2 reads FQNEAQ (reference sequence). The CDR3 has 16 amino acids. The CDR3 sequence is CASSPRDRVRRGEQYF. CDR3 nucleotide sequence: TGTGCCAGCAGCCCCCGGGACAGGGTGCGGAGGGGCGAGCAGTACTTC.

In this sample, this clonotype turned up once. The CDR3 DNA follows: TGCAGTGCTAGAGATGAGGACAGGTCGGGGGAAAAACTGTTTTTT. It specifies CSARDEDRSGEKLFF. The chain couples TRBV20-1 to TRBJ1-4; 7 bases are a match to TRBD1. In germline, CDR1 is DFQATT, CDR2 SNEGSKA (reference sequence). The trim removed 0 bases at V and 8 bases at J, leaving 9 bases unmatched. The CDR3 has 15 residues.

This clonotype was recorded many times. The chain joins TRBV28 to TRBJ1-1; the match to TRBD1 covers 7 bases. Germline CDR1 reads MDHEN; CDR2 reads SYDVKM. The CDR3 is made up of 13 amino acids. V dropped 6 bases and J dropped 7; count of bases not matched to a gene: 8. CDR3 DNA: TGTGCCAGCAGATTAAGGGGGCTCGGTGAAGCTTTCTTT. It yields the protein CASRLRGLGEAFF. Drawing the rest from reference TRBV28 and TRBJ1-1, the complete variable domain is DVKVTQSSRYLVKRTGEKVFLECVQDMDHENMFWYRQDPGLGLRLIYFSYDVKMKEKGDIPEGYSVSREKKERFSLILESASTNQTSMYLCASRLRGLGEAFFGQGTRLTVV.

The genes are TRBV28 and TRBJ1-2; 9 nucleotides match TRBD1. CDR1 and CDR2 (germline): MDHEN, SYDVKM. Unmatched junction bases numbered 6, after V lost 6 bases and J lost 7 bases. The CDR3 has 13 amino acids. CDR3 DNA sequence: TGTGCCAGCAGCTCCGTGACAGGGGGTGGCTACACCTTC. Its translation: CASSSVTGGGYTF.

This clonotype was picked up many times. The gene calls are TRBV12-3 or TRBV12-4 and TRBJ2-3; D unclear. With 3 bases removed from V and 0 bases from J, the gap between germline ends came to 4 bases. The CDR3 contains 13 residues. The CDR3 DNA reads TGTGCCAGCAGTTTGTGGAGCACAGATACGCAGTATTTT. Amino acids: CASSLWSTDTQYF.

This clonotype was picked up many times. V gene TRBV28 combines with J gene TRBJ2-2; 10 positions agree with TRBD2. CDR1 and CDR2 (germline): MDHEN, SYDVKM. The CDR3 is made up of 15 amino acids. The V segment lost 7 bases and the J segment 4 bases; nucleotides outside the gene matches: 6. The CDR3 DNA follows: TGTGCCAGCAAAGGAGCTAGCGGGAGCACCGGGGAGCTGTTTTTT. The encoded protein is CASKGASGSTGELFF.

This clonotype was picked up many times. One base away lies a much larger clone, so this may be a sequencing read error. The chain joins TRBV27 to TRBJ2-7, with TRBD1 matching over 8 bases. The germline CDR1 and CDR2 sequences are MNHEY and SMNVEV (reference sequence). The CDR3 length is 12 residues. The CDR3 region has the DNA TGTGTCAGCAGTCCGACAGGGGTCGAGCAGTACTTC. Translating it yields CVSSPTGVEQYF.

Remarks on this clonotype: A much bigger clone sits one base away, suggesting this may be a read error. The rearrangement uses TRBV5-5 and TRBJ2-7; D not resolved. Trimming took off 2 bases at V and 6 bases at J, with 15 bases between the two ends. CDR1 is SGHKS and CDR2 is YYEKEE in the germline V gene (reference sequence). CDR3 size: 14 residues. CDR3 protein: CASSFYSALGEQYF. The CDR3 DNA sequence: TGTGCCAGCAGCTTTTACTCGGCCTTGGGCGAGCAGTACTTC.

The chain uses TRBV7-2 and TRBJ2-2; 9 nucleotides match TRBD1. Germline V gene lookup returns CDR1 SGHTA and CDR2 FQGNSA. The length of the CDR3 is 15 residues. J gave up 4 bases and V 6 bases, and 6 bases lay outside the gene matches. The DNA of the CDR3 is TGTGCCAGCAGGGCTACAGGGGGCATCACCGGGGAGCTGTTTTTT. This encodes CASRATGGITGELFF. The full variable domain, rest sourced from reference TRBV7-2 and TRBJ2-2, is GAGVSQSPSNKVTEKGKDVELRCDPISGHTALYWYRQSLGQGLEFLIYFQGNSAPDKSGLPSDRFSAERTGGSVSTLTIQRTQQEDSAVYLCASRATGGITGELFFGEGSRLTVL.

This clonotype was observed a handful of times. This sequence joins TRBV3-1 and TRBJ2-4; 7 bases match TRBD1. V trimming: 4 bases; J trimming: 2 bases; junction bases outside the gene matches: 17. CDR1 is LGHDT, CDR2 YNNKEL, per germline (reference sequence). The CDR3 sequence is 19 residues long. CDR3 DNA: TGTGCCAGCAGCCGCAAAGCATTCACAGGGGATTTATCCAAAAACATTCAGTACTTC. Encoded protein: CASSRKAFTGDLSKNIQYF.